This T cell receptor beta chain emerged from a study of shared clonotypes between healthy human individuals. Regarding the study as a whole: Despite large depth, rarefaction showed incomplete sorted-subset sequencing.

As to this clone: Its specificity is unknown.

Losses at the gene ends were 5 bases for V and 9 bases for J; bases not matched to a gene: 7. Germline V gene lookup returns CDR1 MNHEY and CDR2 SMNVEV (reference sequence). The CDR3 sequence is 14 residues long. Assay used: immunoSEQ multiplex PCR; TCRdb lists only in-frame clones, some missing. The table records 2 million or so clones, roughly 94% of them present only once. What was sequenced was naive CD4+ T cells sorted from blood. Subset given: CD45RA+ positively selected. This clonotype was sampled from a man aged 18-30 years in good health. V usage is TRBV27 and J usage is TRBJ1-6, with TRBD1 matching 7 bases. CDR3 region: CASSPDRDISPLHF. CDR3 nucleotide sequence: TGTGCCAGCAGTCCCGACAGGGATATTTCACCCCTCCACTTT.